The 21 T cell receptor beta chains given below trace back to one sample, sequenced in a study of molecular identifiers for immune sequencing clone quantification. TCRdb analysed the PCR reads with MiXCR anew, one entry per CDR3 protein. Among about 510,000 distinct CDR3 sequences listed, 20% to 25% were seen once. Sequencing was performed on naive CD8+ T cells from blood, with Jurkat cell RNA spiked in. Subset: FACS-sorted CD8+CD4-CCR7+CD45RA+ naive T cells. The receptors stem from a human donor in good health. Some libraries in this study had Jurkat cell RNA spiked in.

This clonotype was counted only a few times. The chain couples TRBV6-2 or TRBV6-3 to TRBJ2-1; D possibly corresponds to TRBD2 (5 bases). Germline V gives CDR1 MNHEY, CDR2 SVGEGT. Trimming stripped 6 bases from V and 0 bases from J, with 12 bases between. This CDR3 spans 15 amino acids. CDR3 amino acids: CASSPITSSYNEQFF. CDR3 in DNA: TGTGCCAGCAGCCCCATAACTAGCTCCTACAATGAGCAGTTCTTC.

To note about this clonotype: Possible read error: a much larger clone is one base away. CDR3 in DNA: TGTGCCAGCAGCCAACAGAGGCCCAACTCCTGCGAGCAGTACTTC. Its protein is CASSQQRPNSCEQYF. The chain has TRBV4-2 and TRBJ2-7; no clear D. CDR1 is LGHNA and CDR2 is YNFKEQ in the germline V gene. This CDR3 has 15 residues.

Written as DNA, the CDR3 is TGTGCCACCAACACCGGGACAGGGGACAATGGCTACACCTTC. Amino acids: CATNTGTGDNGYTF. This chain uses TRBV24-1 with TRBJ1-2; 10 nucleotides line up with TRBD1. V shed 8 bases and J 6 bases; nucleotides not matched to a gene: 8. The germline V gene encodes CDR1 KGHDR and CDR2 SFDVKD. This CDR3 spans 14 amino acids.

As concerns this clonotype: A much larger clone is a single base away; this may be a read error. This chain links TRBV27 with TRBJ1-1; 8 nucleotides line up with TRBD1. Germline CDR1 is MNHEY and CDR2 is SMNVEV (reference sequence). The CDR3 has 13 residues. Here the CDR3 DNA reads TGTGCCAGCAGTTTCAGGGGGCGCGGTGAAGGTTTCTTT. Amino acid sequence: CASSFRGRGEGFF.

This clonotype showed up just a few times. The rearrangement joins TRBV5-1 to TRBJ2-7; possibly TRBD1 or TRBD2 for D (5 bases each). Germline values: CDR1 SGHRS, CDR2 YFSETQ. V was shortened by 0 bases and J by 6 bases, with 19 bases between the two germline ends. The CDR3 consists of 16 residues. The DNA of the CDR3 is TGCGCCAGCAGCTTGGGATTGTGGGACGTCAATGGCGAGCAGTACTTC. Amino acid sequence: CASSLGLWDVNGEQYF.

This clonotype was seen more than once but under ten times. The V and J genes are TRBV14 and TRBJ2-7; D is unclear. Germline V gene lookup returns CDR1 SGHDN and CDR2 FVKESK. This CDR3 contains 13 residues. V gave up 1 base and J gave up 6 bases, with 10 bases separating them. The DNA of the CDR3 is TGTGCCAGCAGCCAAGTGGCTCACTTCGAGCAGTACTTC. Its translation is CASSQVAHFEQYF.

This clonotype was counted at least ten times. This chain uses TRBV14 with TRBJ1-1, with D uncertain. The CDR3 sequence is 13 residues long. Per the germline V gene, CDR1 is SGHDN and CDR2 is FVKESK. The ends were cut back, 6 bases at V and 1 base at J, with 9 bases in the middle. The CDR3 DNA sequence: TGTGCCAGCAGTTTCCCGGGGAACACTGAAGCTTTCTTT. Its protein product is CASSFPGNTEAFF.

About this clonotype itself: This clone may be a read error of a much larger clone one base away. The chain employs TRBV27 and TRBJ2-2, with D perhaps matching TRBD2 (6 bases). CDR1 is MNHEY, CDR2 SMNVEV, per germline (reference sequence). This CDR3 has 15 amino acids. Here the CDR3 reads CASRKEGQNTGEPFF. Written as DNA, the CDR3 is TGTGCCAGCAGGAAGGAGGGCCAGAACACCGGGGAGCCGTTTTTT.

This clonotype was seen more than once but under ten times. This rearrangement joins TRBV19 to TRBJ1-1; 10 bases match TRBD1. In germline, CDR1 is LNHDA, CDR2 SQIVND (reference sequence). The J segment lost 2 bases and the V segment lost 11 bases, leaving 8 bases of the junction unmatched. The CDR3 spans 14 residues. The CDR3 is CASQKTGGNTEAFF. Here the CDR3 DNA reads TGTGCCTCCCAAAAGACAGGGGGCAACACTGAAGCTTTCTTT.

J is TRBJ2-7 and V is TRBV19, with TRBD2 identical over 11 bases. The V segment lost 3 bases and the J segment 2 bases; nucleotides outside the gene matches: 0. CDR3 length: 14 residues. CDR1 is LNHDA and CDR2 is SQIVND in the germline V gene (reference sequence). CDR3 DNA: TGTGCCAGTAGTATGACTAGCGGGACCTACGAGCAGTACTTC. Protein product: CASSMTSGTYEQYF.

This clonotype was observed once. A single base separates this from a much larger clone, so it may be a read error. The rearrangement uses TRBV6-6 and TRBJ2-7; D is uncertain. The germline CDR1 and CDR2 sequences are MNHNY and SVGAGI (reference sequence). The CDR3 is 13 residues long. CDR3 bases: TGTGCCAGCAGTTACTCGGGGTGGCCTACGGAGCACTTC. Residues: CASSYSGWPTEHF.

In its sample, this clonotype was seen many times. DNA for the CDR3: TGCAGTGCTAGATTCCGGACAGGACACGCCATGAACACTGAAGCTTTCTTT. It encodes CSARFRTGHAMNTEAFF. The rearrangement joins TRBV20-1 to TRBJ1-1; 7 bases line up with TRBD1. With V trimmed by 2 bases and J by 0 bases, 12 bases remained unmatched. The length of the CDR3 is 17 residues. Germline CDR1 and CDR2: DFQATT and SNEGSKA (reference sequence).

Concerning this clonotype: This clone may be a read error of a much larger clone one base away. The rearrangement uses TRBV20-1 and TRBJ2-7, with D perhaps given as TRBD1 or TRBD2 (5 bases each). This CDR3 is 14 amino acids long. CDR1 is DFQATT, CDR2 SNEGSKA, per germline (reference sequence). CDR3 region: CSARTSGNLYGQYF. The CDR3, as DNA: TGCAGTGCCAGGACATCGGGGAACCTCTACGGGCAGTACTTC.

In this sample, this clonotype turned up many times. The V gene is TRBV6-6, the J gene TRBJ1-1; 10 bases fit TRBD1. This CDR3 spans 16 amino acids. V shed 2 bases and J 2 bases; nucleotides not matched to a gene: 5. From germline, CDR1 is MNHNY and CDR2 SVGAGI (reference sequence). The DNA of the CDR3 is TGTGCCAGCAGTTACCTCCGGACAGGGGGAAACACTGAAGCTTTCTTT. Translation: CASSYLRTGGNTEAFF.

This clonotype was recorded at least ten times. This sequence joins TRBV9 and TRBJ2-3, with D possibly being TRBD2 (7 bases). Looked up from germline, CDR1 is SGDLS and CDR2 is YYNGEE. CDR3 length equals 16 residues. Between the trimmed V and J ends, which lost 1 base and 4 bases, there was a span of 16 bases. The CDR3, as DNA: TGTGCCAGCAGCGTAAAGGGTGCGGGGGCCCCAGATACGCAGTATTTT. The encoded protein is CASSVKGAGAPDTQYF.

The CDR3 nucleotides are TGTGCCAGTAGTATAGATGGTTACCGACGGGGTAGCTCCTACGAGCAGTACTTC. Its translation: CASSIDGYRRGSSYEQYF. The chain employs TRBV19 and TRBJ2-7; perhaps TRBD2 as D (5 bases). CDR3 length: 18 amino acids. V dropped 0 bases and J dropped 0 bases, with 18 bases sitting between them. Germline CDR1 is LNHDA and CDR2 is SQIVND (reference sequence).

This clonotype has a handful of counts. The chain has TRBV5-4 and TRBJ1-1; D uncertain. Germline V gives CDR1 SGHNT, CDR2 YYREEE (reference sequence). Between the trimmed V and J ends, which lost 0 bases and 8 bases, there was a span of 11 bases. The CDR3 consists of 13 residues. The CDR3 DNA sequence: TGTGCCAGCAGCTTGGCGTACGGTCCGGAAGCTTTCTTT. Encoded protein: CASSLAYGPEAFF.

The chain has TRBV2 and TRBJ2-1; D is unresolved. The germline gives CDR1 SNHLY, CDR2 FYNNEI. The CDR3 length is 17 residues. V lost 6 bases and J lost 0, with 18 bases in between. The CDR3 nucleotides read TGTGCCAGCAGAAACGAAAAGACTGGGCACTCCTACAATGAGCAGTTCTTC. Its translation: CASRNEKTGHSYNEQFF.

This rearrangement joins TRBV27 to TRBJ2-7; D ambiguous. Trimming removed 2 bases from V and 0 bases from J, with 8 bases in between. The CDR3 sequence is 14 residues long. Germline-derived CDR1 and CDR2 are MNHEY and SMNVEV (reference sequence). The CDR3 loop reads CASSLGSDSYEQYF. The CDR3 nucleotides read TGTGCCAGCAGTTTAGGGTCGGACTCCTACGAGCAGTACTTC.

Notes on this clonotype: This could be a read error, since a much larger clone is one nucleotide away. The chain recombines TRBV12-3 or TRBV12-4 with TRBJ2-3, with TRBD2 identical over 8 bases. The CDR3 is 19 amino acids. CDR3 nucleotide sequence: TGTGCCAGCAGAAAAGGAAGAGCGGGGGAGGGCGGAGTCCCAGATACGCTGTATTTT. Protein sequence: CASRKGRAGEGGVPDTLYF.

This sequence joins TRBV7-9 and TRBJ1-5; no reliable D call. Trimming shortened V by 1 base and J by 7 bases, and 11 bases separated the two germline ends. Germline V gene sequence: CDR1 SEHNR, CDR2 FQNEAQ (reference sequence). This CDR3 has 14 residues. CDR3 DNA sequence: TGTGCCAGCAGCTTAGGACGGGGTAGGCAGCCCCAGCATTTT. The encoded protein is CASSLGRGRQPQHF.